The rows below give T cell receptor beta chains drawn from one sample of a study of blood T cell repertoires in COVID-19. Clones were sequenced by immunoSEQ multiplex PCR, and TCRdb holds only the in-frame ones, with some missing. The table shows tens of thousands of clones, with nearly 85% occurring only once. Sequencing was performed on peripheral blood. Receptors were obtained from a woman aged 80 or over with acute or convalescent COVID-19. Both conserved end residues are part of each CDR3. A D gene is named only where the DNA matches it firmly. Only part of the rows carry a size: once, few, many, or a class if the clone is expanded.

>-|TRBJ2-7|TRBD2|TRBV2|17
CASSDVLAGGIAYEQYF
TGTGCCAGCAGTGACGTTCTAGCGGGAGGGATCGCCTACGAGCAGTACTTC
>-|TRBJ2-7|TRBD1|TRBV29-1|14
CSVGGTGGGYEQYF
TGCAGCGTTGGGGGAACAGGGGGTGGGTACGAGCAGTACTTC
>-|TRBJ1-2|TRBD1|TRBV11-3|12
CASSWTGHGYTF
TGTGCCAGCAGCTGGACAGGGCATGGCTACACCTTC
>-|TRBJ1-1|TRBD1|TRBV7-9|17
CASSLGFTGGLNTEAFF
TGTGCCAGCAGCTTAGGATTCACAGGGGGCCTGAACACTGAAGCTTTCTTT
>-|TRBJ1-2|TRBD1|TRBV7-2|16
CASSFRSRDRGYGYTF
TGTGCCAGCAGCTTCCGTTCCCGGGACAGGGGCTATGGCTACACCTTC
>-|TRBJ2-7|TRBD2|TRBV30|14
CAWAGLAGLNEQYF
TGTGCCTGGGCGGGACTAGCGGGATTAAACGAGCAGTACTTC
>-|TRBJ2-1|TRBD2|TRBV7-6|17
CASSLSASGTSYNEQFF
TGTGCCAGCAGCTTATCCGCTAGCGGAACCTCCTACAATGAGCAGTTCTTC
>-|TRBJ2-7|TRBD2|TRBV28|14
CASRSGTTSYEQYF
TGTGCCAGCAGGTCCGGGACTACCTCCTACGAGCAGTACTTC
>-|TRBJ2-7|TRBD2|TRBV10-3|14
CAISEYGTSVEQYF
TGTGCCATCAGTGAGTATGGGACTAGCGTCGAGCAGTACTTC
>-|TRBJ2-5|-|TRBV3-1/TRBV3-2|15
CASSQWGGAQETQYF
TGTGCCAGCAGCCAATGGGGGGGGGCCCAAGAGACCCAGTACTTC
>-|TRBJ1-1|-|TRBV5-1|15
CASSLAGGENTEAFF
TGCGCCAGCAGCTTGGCCGGAGGGGAGAACACTGAAGCTTTCTTT
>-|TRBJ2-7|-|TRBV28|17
CASSFGTSWTQTYEQYF
TGTGCCAGCAGTTTCGGCACAAGTTGGACTCAAACCTACGAGCAGTACTTC
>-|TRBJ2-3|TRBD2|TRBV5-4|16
CASSLAVAGGPDTQYF
TGTGCCAGCAGCTTGGCCGTAGCGGGCGGTCCAGATACGCAGTATTTT
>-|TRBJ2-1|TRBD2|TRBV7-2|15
CASSFSSGSYNEQFF
TGTGCCAGCAGCTTCTCTAGCGGCTCCTACAATGAGCAGTTCTTC
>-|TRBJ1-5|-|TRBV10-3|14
CAIAGRNSNQPQHF
TGTGCCATCGCAGGCAGAAACTCTAATCAGCCCCAGCATTTT
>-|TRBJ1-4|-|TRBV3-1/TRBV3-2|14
CASSHTGRGEKLFF
TGTGCCAGCAGCCACACAGGGAGGGGGGAAAAACTGTTTTTT
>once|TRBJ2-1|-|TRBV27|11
CATRAFNEQFF
TGTGCCACCAGGGCTTTCAATGAGCAGTTCTTC
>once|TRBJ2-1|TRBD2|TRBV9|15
CASSVGGSNYNEQFF
TGTGCCAGCAGCGTAGGCGGGAGCAACTACAATGAGCAGTTCTTC